Listed below are T cell receptor beta chains from one sample, sequenced in a study of T cell responses to AZD1222 COVID-19 vaccine. The protocol was immunoSEQ multiplex PCR, while the TCRdb copy is restricted to in-frame clones and leaves out a portion. This sample has approximately 200,000 clones, with approximately 93% found just once. The input for sequencing was peripheral blood, taken 28 days after the second AZD1222 dose. These receptors were collected from an adult who received the AZD1222 COVID-19 vaccine. Each CDR3 is given without its conserved first and last residue. Fields, in order: V gene, J gene, CDR3 protein.

TRBV30	TRBJ2-2	AWSGSLTGGNTGELF
TRBV12-5	TRBJ1-5	ASVSLGTGAPGNQPQH
TRBV29-1	TRBJ1-3	SVDSAVSGNTIY
TRBV6-2/TRBV6-3	TRBJ2-5	ASSLGRFETQY
TRBV27	TRBJ1-5	ASSLGQNQPQH
TRBV7-2	TRBJ2-5	ASSSGIQETQY
TRBV7-9	TRBJ1-4	ASSPGGQGGEKLF
TRBV5-1	TRBJ1-1	ASSFNRGSVTEAF
TRBV7-2	TRBJ1-5	ASSFLQGAGQPQH
TRBV18	TRBJ2-7	ASSLGQGSTYEQY
TRBV7-3	TRBJ1-2	ASSLNTGGSYGYT
TRBV7-6	TRBJ1-1	ASSLEPPAAANTEAF
TRBV5-6	TRBJ2-5	ASSLIVTSAETQY
TRBV6-5	TRBJ1-1	ASSYLQGGRTEAF
TRBV27	TRBJ1-3	ASSLSEGNTIY
TRBV5-1	TRBJ2-3	ASADRGQSTDTQY
TRBV27	TRBJ2-3	ASSEGQGAPDTQY
TRBV24-1	TRBJ1-1	ATSQGTEAF
TRBV7-3	TRBJ1-2	ASSQGQAYGYT
TRBV6-5	TRBJ1-1	ASRTARTEAF
TRBV19	TRBJ2-6	ASSIPFWAGQSSSSGANVLT
TRBV19	TRBJ2-5	ASSYSPVQETQY
TRBV7-2	TRBJ2-1	ASRGLAHEQF
TRBV27	TRBJ2-3	ASSLFASDTQY
TRBV7-9	TRBJ2-7	ASSKGQDRGQY
TRBV19	TRBJ2-5	ASSTLTGPGETQY
TRBV7-2	TRBJ1-2	ASSLLAVNYGYT
TRBV3-1/TRBV3-2	TRBJ2-7	ASSQVAYEQY
TRBV6-5	TRBJ1-1	ASSYTRRTNTEAF